Detailed here is one T cell receptor beta chain. The CDR3 covers 12 residues. Trimming cost V 3 bases and J 4 bases, with 7 bases left between them. In germline, CDR1 is MNHEY, CDR2 SMNVEV (reference sequence). Generated by immunoSEQ multiplex PCR, the TCRdb table keeps only in-frame clones and is missing some. Of around 40,000 clones in the sample, about 92% were seen once. This specimen belongs to a study of T cell changes during pregnancy in multiple sclerosis. The starting material was CD8+ T cells from peripheral blood mononuclear cells, obtained before pregnancy. The rearrangement joins TRBV27 to TRBJ2-7, with D unclear. The clonotype comes from a female donor with multiple sclerosis, enrolled in a pregnancy study. DNA for the CDR3: TGTGCCAGCAGTTTTTCAGGTTACGAGCAGTACTTC. Residues: CASSFSGYEQYF.